This T cell receptor beta chain was found in a study of regulatory T cells in long-lasting Graves disease. Time point described: persistent/refractory GD, antithyroid drugs over 5 years with positive TRAb. From RNA extracted from PBMCs, the TCR library was made. Graves' disease diagnosis followed American Thyroid Association guidelines. From each patient, approximately 9 milliliters of peripheral blood was drawn and collected into an EDTA anticoagulant tube. The authors built TCR beta libraries using iRepertoire HTBI primers and Arm-PCR of CDR3 regions. Using its own MiXCR run on the multiplex PCR reads, TCRdb lists one record per CDR3 protein. The sample consists of fewer than 600,000 distinct CDR3 sequences, approximately 23% of them appearing once. This CDR3 spans 15 amino acids. Trimming took off 3 bases at V and 3 bases at J, with 11 bases between the two ends.

The sequencing here drew on peripheral blood mononuclear cells (PBMCs), taken when the disease was refractory, from a patient treated with antithyroid drugs. The clonotype comes from a female donor with Graves disease. The chain is built from TRBV12-3 or TRBV12-4 and TRBJ1-4; maybe TRBD1 (6 bases). The CDR3 DNA sequence: TGTGCCAGCAGTTTTAGGGGGGATGCTAATGAAAAACTGTTTTTT. It is translated as CASSFRGDANEKLFF.